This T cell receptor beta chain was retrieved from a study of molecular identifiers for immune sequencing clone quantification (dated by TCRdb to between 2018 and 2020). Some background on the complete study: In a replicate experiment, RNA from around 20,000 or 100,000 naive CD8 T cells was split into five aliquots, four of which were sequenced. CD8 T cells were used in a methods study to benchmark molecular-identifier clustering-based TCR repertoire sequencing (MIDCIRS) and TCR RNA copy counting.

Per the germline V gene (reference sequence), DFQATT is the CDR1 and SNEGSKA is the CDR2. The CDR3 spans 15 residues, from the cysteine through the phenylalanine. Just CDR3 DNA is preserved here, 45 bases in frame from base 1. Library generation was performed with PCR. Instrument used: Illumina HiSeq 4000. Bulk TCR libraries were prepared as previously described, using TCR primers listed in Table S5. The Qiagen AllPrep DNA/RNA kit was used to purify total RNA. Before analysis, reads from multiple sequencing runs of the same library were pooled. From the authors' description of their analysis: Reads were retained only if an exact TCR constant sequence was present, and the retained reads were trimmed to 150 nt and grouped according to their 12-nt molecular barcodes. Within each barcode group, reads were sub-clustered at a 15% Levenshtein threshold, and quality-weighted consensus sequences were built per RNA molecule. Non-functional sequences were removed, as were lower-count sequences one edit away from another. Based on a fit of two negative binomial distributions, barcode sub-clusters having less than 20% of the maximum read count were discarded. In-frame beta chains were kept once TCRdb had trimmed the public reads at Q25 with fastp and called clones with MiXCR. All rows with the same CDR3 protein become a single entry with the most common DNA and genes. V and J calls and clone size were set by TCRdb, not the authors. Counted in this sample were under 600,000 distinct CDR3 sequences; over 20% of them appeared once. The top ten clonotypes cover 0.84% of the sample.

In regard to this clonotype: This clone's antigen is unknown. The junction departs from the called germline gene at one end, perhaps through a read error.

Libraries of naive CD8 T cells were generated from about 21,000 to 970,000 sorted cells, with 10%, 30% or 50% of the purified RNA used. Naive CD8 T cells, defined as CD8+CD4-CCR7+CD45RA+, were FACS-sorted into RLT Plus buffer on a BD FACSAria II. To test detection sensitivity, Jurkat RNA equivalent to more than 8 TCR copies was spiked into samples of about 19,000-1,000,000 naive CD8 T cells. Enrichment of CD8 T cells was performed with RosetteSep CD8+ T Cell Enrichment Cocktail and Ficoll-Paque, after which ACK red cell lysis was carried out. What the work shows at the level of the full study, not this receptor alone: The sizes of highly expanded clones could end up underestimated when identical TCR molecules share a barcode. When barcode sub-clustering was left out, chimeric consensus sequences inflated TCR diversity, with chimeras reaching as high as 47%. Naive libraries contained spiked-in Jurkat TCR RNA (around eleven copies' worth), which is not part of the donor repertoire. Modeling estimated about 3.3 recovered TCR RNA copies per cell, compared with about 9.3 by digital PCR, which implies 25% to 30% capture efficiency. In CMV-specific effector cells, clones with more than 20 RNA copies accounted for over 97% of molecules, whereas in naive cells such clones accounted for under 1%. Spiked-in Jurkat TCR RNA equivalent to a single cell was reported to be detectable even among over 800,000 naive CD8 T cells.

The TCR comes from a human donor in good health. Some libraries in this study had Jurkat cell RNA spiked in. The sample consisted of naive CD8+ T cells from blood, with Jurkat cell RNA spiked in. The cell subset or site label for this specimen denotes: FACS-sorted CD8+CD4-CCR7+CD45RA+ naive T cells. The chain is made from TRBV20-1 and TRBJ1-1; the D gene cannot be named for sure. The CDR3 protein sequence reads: CSAREDAGSNAEAFF. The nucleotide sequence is TGCAGTGCTAGAGAAGACGCCGGATCGAACGCTGAAGCTTTCTTT.